The sequence of this T cell receptor beta chain was determined in a study of naive and memory T cell subsets. The study's findings and limits: A few larger clonotypes appeared in naive repertoires, especially CD8, possibly memory cells re-expressing CD45RA. Diversity fell and Gini index rose from naive through CM, EM, EMRA.

Germline values: CDR1 SGDLS, CDR2 YYNGEE. Trimming pared 3 bases from V and 2 bases from J, leaving 12 bases between. The CDR3 spans 14 residues. Worth noting for this clonotype: Its matching antigen is unknown.

Four subsets defined by CD45RA and CD27 were sorted after CD3, CD4, CD8 and live/dead staining. The beta constant-region primer was an equimolar mix of two oligonucleotides covering TRBC1 and TRBC2. Nested alpha and beta constant-region primers with the SP2 primer drove four PCR rounds on ligated cDNA. TCRdb re-called the UMI-ligation and nested PCR reads through MiXCR, storing one row per CDR3 protein. The sample includes under 150,000 distinct CDR3 sequences, about 20% of them seen just once. The receptor's source is a human donor in good health. The sample taken for sequencing was naive CD8+ T cells from blood. The chain combines TRBV9 with TRBJ2-7; maybe TRBD2 (5 bases). CDR3: CASSAAGGAYEQYF. CDR3 nucleotide sequence: TGTGCCAGCAGCGCGGCGGGCGGAGCCTACGAGCAGTACTTC.